This passage covers 4 T cell receptor beta chains from one sample sequenced in a study of early T cells in non-severe SARS-CoV-2 infection. One entry per CDR3 protein, called by TCRdb with MiXCR from the 5' RACE reads. The profile shows 35,000 to 40,000 distinct CDR3 sequences, approximately 6.3% of them singletons. The sequenced sample consisted of whole blood. The receptors shown here come from an adult who was a healthcare worker with PCR-confirmed SARS-CoV-2 infection or an uninfected control (not recorded which).

The chain uses TRBV28 and TRBJ1-5; D is unclear. Germline values: CDR1 MDHEN, CDR2 SYDVKM. The V gene lost 5 bases and the J gene lost 0 bases, with 17 bases spanning the gap. This CDR3 is 17 amino acids long. This CDR3 reads CASSGYGYGNSNQPQHF. CDR3 nucleotides: TGTGCCAGCAGTGGTTACGGATACGGTAATAGCAATCAGCCCCAGCATTTT.

This clonotype came up many times. The chain joins TRBV18 to TRBJ1-1; 8 bases align to TRBD1. This CDR3 has 13 amino acids. Germline CDR1 reads KGHSH; CDR2 reads LQKENI. Trimming removed 0 bases from V and 9 bases from J; junction bases left unmatched: 3. CDR3 sequence: CASSPPGTGKAFF. The CDR3 nucleotides read TGTGCCAGCTCACCACCCGGGACAGGTAAAGCTTTCTTT. Full variable domain (rest looked up from reference TRBV18 and TRBJ1-1): NAGVMQNPRHLVRRRGQEARLRCSPMKGHSHVYWYRQLPEEGLKFMVYLQKENIIDESGMPKERFSAEFPKEGPSILRIQQVVRGDSAAYFCASSPPGTGKAFFGQGTRLTVV.

The chain uses TRBV12-3 or TRBV12-4 and TRBJ2-5; maybe TRBD1 (5 bases). The V gene lost 4 bases and the J gene lost 5 bases, with 17 bases spanning the gap. The CDR3 is 15 residues long. CDR3 protein: CASSYRMGSSETQYF. In nucleotides, the CDR3 is TGTGCCAGCAGTTACAGGATGGGTTCATCCGAGACCCAGTACTTC.

J is TRBJ2-2 and V is TRBV3-1; 8 nucleotides agree with TRBD2. This CDR3 region has 15 residues. The V gene's germline CDR1 is LGHDT and CDR2 YNNKEL (reference sequence). J lost 4 bases, V lost 2 bases, and 3 bases had no gene match. The CDR3 nucleotides are TGTGCCAGCAGCCAATGGAGCGGGGGCACCGGGGAGCTGTTTTTT. This codes for CASSQWSGGTGELFF. Full variable domain (remainder filled in from reference TRBV3-1 and TRBJ2-2): DTAVSQTPKYLVTQMGNDKSIKCEQNLGHDTMYWYKQDSKKFLKIMFSYNNKELIINETVPNRFSPKSPDKAHLNLHINSLELGDSAVYFCASSQWSGGTGELFFGEGSRLTVL.